This TCR beta chain was retrieved from a study of CD8 T cells in Susac syndrome. Study-wide findings and caveats: It was acknowledged in the study that the number of individuals who were included in its TCR sequencing and HLA analysis was relatively small.

As to this clonotype: The target antigen is unknown.

It was with random hexamers that 0.5 to 1 ug RNA was reverse transcribed. By means of immunoSEQ multiplex PCR, TCR beta CDR3 spanning 54 Vbeta and 13 Jbeta underwent amplification. A single record per CDR3 protein comes from TCRdb applying MiXCR to the immunoSEQ multiplex PCR reads. The sample consists of hundreds of thousands of distinct CDR3 sequences, 80% to 90% of them appearing once. In germline, CDR1 is MDHEN, CDR2 SYDVKM. This CDR3 region has 15 residues. V shed 3 bases and J 5 bases; nucleotides not matched to a gene: 10. TCR beta sequencing was performed on blood CD8+ and CD4+ T cells. Negative isolation yielded the CD8+ and CD4+ T cells, while FACS enriched the TEMRA cells.

The V call is TRBV28, the J call TRBJ2-7; 7 bases match TRBD1. Source material: CD8+ T cells from PBMCs. The TCR originated in a human donor with multiple sclerosis. CDR3 region: CASSFQGVSPNEQYF. For the CDR3, the DNA is TGTGCCAGCAGTTTCCAGGGGGTTTCTCCTAACGAGCAGTACTTC. Complete variable domain (other parts from reference TRBV28 and TRBJ2-7): DVKVTQSSRYLVKRTGEKVFLECVQDMDHENMFWYRQDPGLGLRLIYFSYDVKMKEKGDIPEGYSVSREKKERFSLILESASTNQTSMYLCASSFQGVSPNEQYFGPGTRLTVT.